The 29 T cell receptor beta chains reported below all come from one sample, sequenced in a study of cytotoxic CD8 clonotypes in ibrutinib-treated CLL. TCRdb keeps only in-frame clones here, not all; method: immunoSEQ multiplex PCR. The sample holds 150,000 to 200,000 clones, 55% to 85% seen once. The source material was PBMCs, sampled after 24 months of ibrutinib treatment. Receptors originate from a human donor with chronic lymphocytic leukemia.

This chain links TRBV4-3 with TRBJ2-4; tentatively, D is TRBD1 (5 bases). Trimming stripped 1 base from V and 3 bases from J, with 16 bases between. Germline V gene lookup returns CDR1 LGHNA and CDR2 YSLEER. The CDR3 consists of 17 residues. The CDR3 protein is CASSQVPGLWGKNIQYF. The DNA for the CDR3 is TGCGCCAGCAGCCAAGTACCAGGGTTGTGGGGCAAAAACATTCAGTACTTC.

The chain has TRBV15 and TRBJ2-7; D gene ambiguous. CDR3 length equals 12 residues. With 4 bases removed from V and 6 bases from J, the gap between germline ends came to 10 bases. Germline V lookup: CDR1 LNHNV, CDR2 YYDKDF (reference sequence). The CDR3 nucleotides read TGTGCCACCAGCAAAGGCCCCGCCGAGCAGTACTTC. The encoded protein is CATSKGPAEQYF.

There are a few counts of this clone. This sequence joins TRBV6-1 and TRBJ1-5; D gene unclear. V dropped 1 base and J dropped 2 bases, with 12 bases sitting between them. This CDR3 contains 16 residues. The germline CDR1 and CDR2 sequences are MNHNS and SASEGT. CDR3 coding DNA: TGTGCCAGCAGTGAAGTTCTCGGAAAGGGCAATCAGCCCCAGCATTTT. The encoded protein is CASSEVLGKGNQPQHF.

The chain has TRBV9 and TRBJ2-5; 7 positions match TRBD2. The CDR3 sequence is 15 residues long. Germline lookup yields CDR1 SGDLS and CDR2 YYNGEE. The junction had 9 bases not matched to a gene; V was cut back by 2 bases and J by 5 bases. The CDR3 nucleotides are TGTGCCAGCAGCGTCGGGGTCGGGAGGCTGGAGACCCAGTACTTC. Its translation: CASSVGVGRLETQYF.

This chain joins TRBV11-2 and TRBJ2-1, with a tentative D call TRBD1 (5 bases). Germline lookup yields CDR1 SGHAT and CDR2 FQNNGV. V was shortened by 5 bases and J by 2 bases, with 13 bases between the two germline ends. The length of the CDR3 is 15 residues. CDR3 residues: CASSRQPGTYNEQFF. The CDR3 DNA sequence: TGTGCCAGCAGCAGACAGCCGGGCACCTACAATGAGCAGTTCTTC. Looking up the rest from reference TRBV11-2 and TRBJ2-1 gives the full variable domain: EAGVAQSPRYKIIEKRQSVAFWCNPISGHATLYWYQQILGQGPKLLIQFQNNGVVDDSQLPKDRFSAERLKGVDSTLKIQPAKLEDSAVYLCASSRQPGTYNEQFFGPGTRLTVL.

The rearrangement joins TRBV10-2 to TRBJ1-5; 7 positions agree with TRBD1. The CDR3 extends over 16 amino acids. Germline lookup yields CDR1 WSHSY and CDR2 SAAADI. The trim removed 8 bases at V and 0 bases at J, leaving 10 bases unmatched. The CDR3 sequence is CASGGDRVFSNQPQHF. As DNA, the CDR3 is TGCGCCAGCGGGGGAGACAGGGTCTTTAGCAATCAGCCCCAGCATTTT.

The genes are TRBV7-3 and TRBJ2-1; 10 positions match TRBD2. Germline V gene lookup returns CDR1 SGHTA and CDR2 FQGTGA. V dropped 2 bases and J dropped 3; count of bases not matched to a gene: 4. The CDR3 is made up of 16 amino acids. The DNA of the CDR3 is TGTGCCAGCAGCTTATATCCTAGCGGGAGCTACAATGAGCAGTTCTTC. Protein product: CASSLYPSGSYNEQFF.

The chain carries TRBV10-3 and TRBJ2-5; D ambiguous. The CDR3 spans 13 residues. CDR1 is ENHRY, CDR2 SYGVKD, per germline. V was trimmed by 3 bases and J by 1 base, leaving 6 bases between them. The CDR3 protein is CAISEPGQETQYF. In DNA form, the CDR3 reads TGTGCCATCAGTGAACCGGGCCAAGAGACCCAGTACTTC.

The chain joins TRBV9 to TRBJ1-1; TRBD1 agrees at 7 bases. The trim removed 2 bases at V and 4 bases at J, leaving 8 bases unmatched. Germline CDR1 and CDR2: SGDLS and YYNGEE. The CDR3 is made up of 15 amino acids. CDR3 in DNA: TGTGCCAGCAGCGTCAACAGGGGTGGTAGCACTGAAGCTTTCTTT. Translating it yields CASSVNRGGSTEAFF.

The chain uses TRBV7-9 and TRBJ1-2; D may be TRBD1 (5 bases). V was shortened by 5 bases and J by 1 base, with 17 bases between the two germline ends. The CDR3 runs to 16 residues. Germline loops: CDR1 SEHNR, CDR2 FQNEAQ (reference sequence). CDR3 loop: CASSTHDGGYNYGYTF. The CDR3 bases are TGTGCCAGCAGCACCCATGATGGGGGGTATAACTATGGCTACACCTTC.

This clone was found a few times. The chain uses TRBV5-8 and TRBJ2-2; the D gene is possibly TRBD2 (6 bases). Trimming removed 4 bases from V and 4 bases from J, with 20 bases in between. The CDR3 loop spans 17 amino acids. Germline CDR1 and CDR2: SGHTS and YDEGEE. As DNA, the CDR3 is TGTGCCAGCAGCAACACATATGGGACTTCTCTCACCGGGGAGCTGTTTTTT. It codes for CASSNTYGTSLTGELFF.

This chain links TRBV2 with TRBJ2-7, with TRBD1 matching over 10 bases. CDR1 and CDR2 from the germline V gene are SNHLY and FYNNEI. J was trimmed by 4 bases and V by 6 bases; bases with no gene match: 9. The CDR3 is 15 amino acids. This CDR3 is CASRGQGKKLYEQYF. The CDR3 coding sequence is TGTGCCAGCAGGGGACAGGGGAAGAAATTATACGAGCAGTACTTC.

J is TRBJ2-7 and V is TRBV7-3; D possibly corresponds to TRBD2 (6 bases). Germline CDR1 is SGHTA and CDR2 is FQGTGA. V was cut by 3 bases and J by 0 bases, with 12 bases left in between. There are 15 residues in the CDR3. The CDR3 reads CASSFQAGSSYEQYF. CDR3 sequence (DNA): TGTGCCAGCAGCTTCCAGGCGGGGAGCTCCTACGAGCAGTACTTC. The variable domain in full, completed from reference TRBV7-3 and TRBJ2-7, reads GAGVSQTPSNKVTEKGKYVELRCDPISGHTALYWYRQSLGQGPEFLIYFQGTGAADDSGLPNDRFFAVRPEGSVSTLKIQRTERGDSAVYLCASSFQAGSSYEQYFGPGTRLTVT.

The CDR3 spells CASSYSQGYTDTQYF. CDR3 DNA sequence: TGTGCCAGCAGTTACTCACAGGGGTACACAGATACGCAGTATTTT. The genes are TRBV6-5 and TRBJ2-3; 7 bases fit TRBD1. V shed 0 bases and J 2 bases; nucleotides not matched to a gene: 2. The CDR3 length is 15 residues. Germline V gene lookup returns CDR1 MNHEY and CDR2 SVGAGI.

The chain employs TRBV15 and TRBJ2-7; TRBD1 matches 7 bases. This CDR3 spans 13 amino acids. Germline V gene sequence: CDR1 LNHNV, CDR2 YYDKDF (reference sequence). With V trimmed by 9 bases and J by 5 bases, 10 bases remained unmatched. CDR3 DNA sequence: TGTGCCACAAAATCGGGACAGATAAACGAGCAGTACTTC. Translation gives CATKSGQINEQYF.

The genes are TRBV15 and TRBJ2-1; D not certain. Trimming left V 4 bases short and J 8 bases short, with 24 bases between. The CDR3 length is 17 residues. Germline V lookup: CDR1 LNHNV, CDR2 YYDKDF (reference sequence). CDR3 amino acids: CATSIVRSSNPDDEQFF. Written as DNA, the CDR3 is TGTGCCACCAGCATTGTCCGGAGTTCGAATCCAGACGATGAGCAGTTCTTC.

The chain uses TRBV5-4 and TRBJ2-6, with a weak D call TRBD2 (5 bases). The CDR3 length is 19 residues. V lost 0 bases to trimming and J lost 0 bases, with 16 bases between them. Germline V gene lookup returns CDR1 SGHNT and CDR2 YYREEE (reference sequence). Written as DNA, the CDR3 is TGTGCCAGCAGCTTGGGGACTCACGGCCTGTCCTCTGGGGCCAACGTCCTGACTTTC. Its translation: CASSLGTHGLSSGANVLTF. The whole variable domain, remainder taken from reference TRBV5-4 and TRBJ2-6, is ETGVTQSPTHLIKTRGQQVTLRCSSQSGHNTVSWYQQALGQGPQFIFQYYREEENGRGNFPPRFSGLQFPNYSSELNVNALELDDSALYLCASSLGTHGLSSGANVLTFGAGSRLTVL.

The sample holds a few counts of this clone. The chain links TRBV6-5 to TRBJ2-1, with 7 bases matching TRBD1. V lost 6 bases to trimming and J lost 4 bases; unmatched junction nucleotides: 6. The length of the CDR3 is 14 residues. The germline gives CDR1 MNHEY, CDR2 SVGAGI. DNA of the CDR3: TGTGCCAGCAGGCAAGGGGACAGATACAATGAGCAGTTCTTC. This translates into CASRQGDRYNEQFF.

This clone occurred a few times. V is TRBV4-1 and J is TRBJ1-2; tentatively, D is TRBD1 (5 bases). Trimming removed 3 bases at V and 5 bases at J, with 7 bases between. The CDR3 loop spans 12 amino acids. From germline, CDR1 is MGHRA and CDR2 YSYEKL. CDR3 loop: CASSHRAYGYTF. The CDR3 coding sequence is TGCGCCAGCAGCCACAGGGCGTATGGCTACACCTTC.

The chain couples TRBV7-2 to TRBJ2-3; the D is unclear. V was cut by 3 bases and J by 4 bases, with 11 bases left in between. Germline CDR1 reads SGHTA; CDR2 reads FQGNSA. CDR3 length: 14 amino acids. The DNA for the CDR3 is TGTGCCAGCAGCTTCCGGACCCGCGCAGATACGCAGTATTTT. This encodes CASSFRTRADTQYF.

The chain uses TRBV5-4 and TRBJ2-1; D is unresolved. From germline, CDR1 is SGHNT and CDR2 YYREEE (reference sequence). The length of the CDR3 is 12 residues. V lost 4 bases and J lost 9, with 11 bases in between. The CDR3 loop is CASSPPGGEQFF. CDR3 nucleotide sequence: TGTGCCAGCAGCCCCCCGGGCGGTGAGCAGTTCTTC. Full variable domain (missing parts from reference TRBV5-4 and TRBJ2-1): ETGVTQSPTHLIKTRGQQVTLRCSSQSGHNTVSWYQQALGQGPQFIFQYYREEENGRGNFPPRFSGLQFPNYSSELNVNALELDDSALYLCASSPPGGEQFFGPGTRLTVL.

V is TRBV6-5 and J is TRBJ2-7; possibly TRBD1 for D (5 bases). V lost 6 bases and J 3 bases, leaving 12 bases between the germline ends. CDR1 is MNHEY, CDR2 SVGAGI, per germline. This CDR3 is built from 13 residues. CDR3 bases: TGTGCCAGCAGCTTGGACAAGTTCTACGAGCAGTACTTC. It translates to CASSLDKFYEQYF.

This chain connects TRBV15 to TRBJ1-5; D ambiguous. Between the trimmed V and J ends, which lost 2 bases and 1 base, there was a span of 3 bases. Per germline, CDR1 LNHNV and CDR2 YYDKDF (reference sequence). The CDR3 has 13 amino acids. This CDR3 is CATSRQSNQPQHF. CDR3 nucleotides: TGTGCCACCAGCAGACAGAGCAATCAGCCCCAGCATTTT.

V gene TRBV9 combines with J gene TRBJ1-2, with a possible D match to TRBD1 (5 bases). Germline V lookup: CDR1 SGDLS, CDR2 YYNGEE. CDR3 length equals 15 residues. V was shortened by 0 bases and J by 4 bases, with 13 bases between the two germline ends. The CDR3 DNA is TGTGCCAGCAGCGTAGCACCGGGGGAAGCCTATGGCTACACCTTC. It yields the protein CASSVAPGEAYGYTF.

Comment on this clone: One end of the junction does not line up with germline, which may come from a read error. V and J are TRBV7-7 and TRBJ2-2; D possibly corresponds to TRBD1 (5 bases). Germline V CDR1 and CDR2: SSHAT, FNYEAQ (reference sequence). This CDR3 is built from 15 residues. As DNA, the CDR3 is TGTGCTAGCAGCTCAGGGCCGAGAAGGACCGGGGAGCTGTTTTTT. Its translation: CASSSGPRRTGELFF.

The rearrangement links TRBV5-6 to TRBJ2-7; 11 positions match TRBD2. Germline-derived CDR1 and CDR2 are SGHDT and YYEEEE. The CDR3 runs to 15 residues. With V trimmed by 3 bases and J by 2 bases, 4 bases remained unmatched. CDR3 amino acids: CASSWIAGGPYEQYF. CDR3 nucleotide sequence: TGTGCCAGCAGCTGGATAGCGGGAGGGCCCTACGAGCAGTACTTC.

DNA for the CDR3: TGTGCCAGCATGGGCAGGGGGCTGAGGCAGCCCCAGCATTTT. This codes for CASMGRGLRQPQHF. The chain links TRBV6-1 to TRBJ1-5, with 8 bases lining up with TRBD1. The V gene's germline CDR1 is MNHNS and CDR2 SASEGT. V shed 7 bases and J 7 bases; nucleotides not matched to a gene: 9. The CDR3 runs to 14 residues.

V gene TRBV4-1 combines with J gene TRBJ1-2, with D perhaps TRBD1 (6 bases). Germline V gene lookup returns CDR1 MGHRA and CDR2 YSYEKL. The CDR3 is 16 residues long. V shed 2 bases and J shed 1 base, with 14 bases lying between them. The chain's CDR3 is CASSQFSGEVNYGYTF. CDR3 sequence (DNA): TGCGCCAGCAGCCAATTTTCAGGGGAGGTTAACTATGGCTACACCTTC.

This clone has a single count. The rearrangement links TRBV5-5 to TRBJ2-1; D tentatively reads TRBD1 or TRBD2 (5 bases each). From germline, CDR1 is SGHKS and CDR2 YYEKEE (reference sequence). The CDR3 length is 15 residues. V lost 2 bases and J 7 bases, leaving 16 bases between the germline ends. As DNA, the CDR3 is TGTGCCAGCAGCTTATACCCGGGACGGCAGAATGAGCAGTTCTTC. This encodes CASSLYPGRQNEQFF.